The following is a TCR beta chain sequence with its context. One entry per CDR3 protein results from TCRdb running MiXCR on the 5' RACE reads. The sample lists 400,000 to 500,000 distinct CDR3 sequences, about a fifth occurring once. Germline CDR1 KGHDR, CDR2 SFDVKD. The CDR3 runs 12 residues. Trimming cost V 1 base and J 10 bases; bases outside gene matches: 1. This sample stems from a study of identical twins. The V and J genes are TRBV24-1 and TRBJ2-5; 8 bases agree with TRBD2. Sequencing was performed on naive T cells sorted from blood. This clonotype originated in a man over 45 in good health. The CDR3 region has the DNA TGTGCCACCAGTGATTTCGGGACTAGCCAGTACTTC. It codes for CATSDFGTSQYF.